This TCR beta chain was found in a study of memory CD8 T cells in hepatitis C reinfection. Germline V gene data show CDR1 as LNHDA and CDR2 as SQIVND (reference sequence). V lost 3 bases, J lost 8 bases, and 6 bases stayed unmatched. The CDR3 is made up of 15 amino acids. Turning to this clone: Its antigen is unknown.

The time point here: peak reinfection, 3 to 8 weeks after reinfection detection. No in vitro expansion preceded TCR sequencing of the sorted cells. At all three reinfection time points, viable CD3+ CD8+ CD45RO- cells from a couple of donors served as controls. Using immunoSEQ multiplex PCR, the repertoire was profiled, and TCRdb retains in-frame clones only, with some absent. The sample lists 35,000 to 50,000 clones, more than 75% occurring once. Findings and limits, study-wide: Only a handful of donors prevented definitive conclusions about public clonotypes.

Material for sequencing was naive CD8+ T cells sorted from blood. This clonotype originated in a man in his late teens or twenties with hepatitis C virus infection. V and J are TRBV19 and TRBJ1-6; TRBD1 matches 8 bases. CDR3: CASSILGTGDSPLHF. In DNA, the CDR3 is TGTGCCAGTAGTATCCTCGGGACAGGAGATTCACCCCTCCACTTT.